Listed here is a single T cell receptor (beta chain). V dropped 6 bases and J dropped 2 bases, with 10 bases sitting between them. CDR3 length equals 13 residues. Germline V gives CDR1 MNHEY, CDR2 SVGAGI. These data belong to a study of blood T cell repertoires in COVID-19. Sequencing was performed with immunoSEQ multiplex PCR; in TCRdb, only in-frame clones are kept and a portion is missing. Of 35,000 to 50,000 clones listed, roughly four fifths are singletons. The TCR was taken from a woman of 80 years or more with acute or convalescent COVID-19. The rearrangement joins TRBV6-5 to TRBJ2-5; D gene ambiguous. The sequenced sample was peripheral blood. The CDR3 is CASRASLQETQYF. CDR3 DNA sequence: TGTGCCAGCAGGGCTAGTCTGCAAGAGACCCAGTACTTC.